The clone carrying this TCR beta chain has a count of ten or more. Its antigen is currently unknown. Per germline, CDR1 MNHNY and CDR2 SVGAGI (reference sequence). The CDR3 covers 15 residues. V gave up 2 bases and J gave up 8 bases; unmatched junction bases: 4. This entry belongs to a study of T cells in Graves' hyperthyroidism and ophthalmopathy. Findings and caveats of the study: In the analysis, a 13 V-J model separated ophthalmopathy from stable hyperthyroidism. Blood also showed most of the thyroid clonotypes that were expanded above 0.001.

Patients showing uncontrolled infection, other autoimmune disease, pregnancy or lactation were ineligible. Amplification targeted TCR beta CDR3 regions from RNA transcripts. Researchers ran a first-round RT-PCR on the TCR CDR3 using the HTBI primer set. From the multiplex PCR reads, TCRdb called clonotypes with MiXCR, one entry per CDR3 protein. The data contain approximately 500,000 distinct CDR3 sequences, more than 45% of them singletons. The chain recombines TRBV6-6 with TRBJ1-6; TRBD1 matches at 9 bases. The TCR originated in a woman younger than 30 with Graves' hyperthyroidism. Sequenced input: peripheral blood or thyroid tissue (not recorded which). CDR3 residues: CASSYLRDRDSPLHF. CDR3 in DNA: TGTGCCAGCAGTTACCTCCGGGACAGGGATTCACCCCTCCACTTT.